The entry below describes one TCR beta chain. V lost 1 base to trimming and J lost 0 bases, with 7 bases between them. The CDR3 spans 15 residues. The V gene's germline CDR1 is MGHRA and CDR2 YSYEKL. The data were obtained in a study of cytomegalovirus exposure and HLA in healthy donors. PCR amplification relied on 60 Vbeta primers (plus 13 Jbeta primers). Here immunoSEQ multiplex PCR was the method, and the copy in TCRdb shows in-frame clones only, minus some. Of about 130,000 clones in the sample, roughly 70% were seen once. The chain couples TRBV4-1 to TRBJ1-5; unclear D gene. The sequenced material came from PBMCs. The sequence was collected from a woman in her forties in good health and CMV-seropositive. The CDR3, as DNA: TGCGCCAGCAGCCAAGGGGCCATTAGCAATCAGCCCCAGCATTTT. Its protein is CASSQGAISNQPQHF.